Listed below are T cell receptor beta chains from one sample, sequenced in a study of blood T cell repertoires in COVID-19. Using immunoSEQ multiplex PCR, the repertoire was profiled, and TCRdb retains in-frame clones only, with some absent. The repertoire holds about 150,000 clones, with 75% to 90% as singletons. Material for sequencing was peripheral blood. These TCRs come from a woman in her fifties or sixties with active or convalescent COVID-19. Each CDR3 is given with its conserved first and last residue. The D gene is left open where the match is weak. A clone size is listed for some rows: how often the clone was seen (once, few, many), or a class if it is expanded.

j_call | v_call | clone_size | d_call | cdr3_aa | cdr3_nt
TRBJ2-3 | TRBV18 | few | - | CASSPPGSVGTDTQYF | TGTGCCAGCTCACCACCGGGTAGCGTAGGCACAGATACGCAGTATTTT
TRBJ2-3 | TRBV19 | once | TRBD2 | CASSNEPSGGPDTQYF | TGTGCCAGTAGTAACGAGCCCAGCGGGGGGCCAGATACGCAGTATTTT
TRBJ2-7 | TRBV4-3 | - | - | CASSQDQLAYEQYF | TGCGCCAGCAGCCAAGATCAACTAGCCTACGAGCAGTACTTC
TRBJ2-5 | TRBV4-1 | once | TRBD2 | CASSQDLGLAVETQYF | TGCGCCAGCAGCCAAGATCTAGGACTAGCGGTAGAGACCCAGTACTTC
TRBJ1-2 | TRBV9 | - | - | CASSPAGYGYTF | TGTGCCAGCAGCCCTGCGGGCTATGGCTACACCTTC
TRBJ2-1 | TRBV6-5 | - | TRBD2 | CASRIQGGTYNEQFF | TGTGCCAGCAGGATCCAGGGAGGGACCTACAATGAGCAGTTCTTC
TRBJ2-5 | TRBV24-1 | - | - | CATSDSLGETQYF | TGTGCCACCAGTGATTCCCTCGGGGAGACCCAGTACTTC
TRBJ2-5 | TRBV7-2 | - | - | CASSLESFRTQYF | TGTGCCAGCAGCTTAGAGAGCTTTAGGACCCAGTACTTC
TRBJ1-2 | TRBV3-1/TRBV3-2 | - | TRBD1 | CASRSADRGDGYTF | TGTGCCAGCAGATCCGCGGACAGGGGAGACGGCTACACCTTC
TRBJ2-7 | TRBV19 | - | TRBD2 | CASSIYSGGEQYF | TGTGCCAGTAGTATCTACTCCGGGGGGGAGCAGTACTTC
TRBJ2-3 | TRBV4-3 | - | - | CASSQDSLLGTDTQYF | TGCGCCAGCAGCCAAGATTCACTGCTGGGCACAGATACGCAGTATTTT
TRBJ1-3 | TRBV7-2 | - | - | CASRSTGTVSGNTIYF | TGTGCCAGCAGGTCCACCGGGACTGTCTCTGGAAACACCATATATTTT
TRBJ2-3 | TRBV29-1 | - | - | CSVVSTDTQYF | TGCAGCGTTGTATCCACAGATACGCAGTATTTT
TRBJ1-1 | TRBV10-3 | - | - | CAIRDSTGTLAEAFF | TGTGCCATCAGGGACAGCACTGGAACACTCGCTGAAGCTTTCTTT
TRBJ1-5 | TRBV6-5 | - | TRBD1 | CASSYSGTGNQPQHF | TGTGCCAGCAGTTACTCGGGGACAGGGAATCAGCCCCAGCATTTT
TRBJ1-6 | TRBV19 | - | - | CASRPDTAIYNSPLHF | TGTGCCAGTAGACCCGACACGGCGATCTATAATTCACCCCTCCACTTT
TRBJ1-3 | TRBV7-2 | - | - | CASTKPWGATSSGNTIYF | TGTGCCAGCACCAAACCCTGGGGCGCTACCAGCTCTGGAAACACCATATATTTT
TRBJ2-7 | TRBV5-1 | - | - | CASSFLTDSYEQYF | TGCGCCAGCAGCTTCCTGACAGACTCCTACGAGCAGTACTTC
TRBJ1-2 | TRBV7-8 | - | - | CASSLLQNYGYTF | TGTGCCAGCAGCTTATTGCAGAACTATGGCTACACCTTC
TRBJ1-1 | TRBV15 | once | TRBD1 | CATSRDLRQGGNTEAFF | TGTGCCACCAGCAGAGATCTGCGACAGGGCGGGAACACTGAAGCTTTCTTT
TRBJ2-5 | TRBV21-1 | - | - | CASLEVRGETQYF | TGTGCCAGCTTGGAGGTGCGGGGCGAGACCCAGTACTTC
TRBJ2-3 | TRBV5-8 | - | TRBD1 | CASSIGTVKFTDTQYF | TGTGCCAGCAGCATCGGGACAGTAAAGTTCACAGATACGCAGTATTTT
TRBJ1-2 | TRBV27 | - | TRBD1 | CASSLSQGAGGYTF | TGTGCCAGCAGTTTATCGCAGGGGGCAGGTGGCTACACCTTC
TRBJ2-7 | TRBV19 | - | - | CASSIQGSTYEQYF | TGTGCCAGTAGTATCCAGGGGTCAACCTACGAGCAGTACTTC
TRBJ1-5 | TRBV12-3/TRBV12-4 | - | - | CASSQGGNQPQHF | TGTGCCAGCAGTCAGGGTGGCAATCAGCCCCAGCATTTT
TRBJ2-7 | TRBV3-1/TRBV3-2 | - | TRBD1 | CASSRRTGQGANEQYF | TGTGCCAGCAGCCGAAGGACGGGACAGGGGGCGAACGAGCAGTACTTC
TRBJ2-7 | TRBV7-9 | - | - | CASTGENHEQYF | TGTGCCAGCACAGGGGAAAACCACGAGCAGTACTTC
TRBJ2-7 | TRBV21-1 | - | - | CASSSEDRPRSYEQYF | TGTGCCAGCAGCAGCGAGGACAGGCCTAGATCCTACGAGCAGTACTTC
TRBJ1-4 | TRBV12-3/TRBV12-4 | - | - | CASKSITNEKLFF | TGTGCCAGCAAGAGCATCACTAATGAAAAACTGTTTTTT
TRBJ1-1 | TRBV3-1/TRBV3-2 | - | TRBD1 | CASSLGQGGTEAFF | TGTGCCAGCAGCCTCGGACAGGGAGGGACTGAAGCTTTCTTT
TRBJ2-1 | TRBV9 | - | TRBD2 | CASGKAGGNEQFF | TGTGCCAGCGGTAAGGCGGGGGGGAATGAGCAGTTCTTC
TRBJ2-7 | TRBV9 | - | - | CASSDGAEQYF | TGTGCCAGCAGCGATGGGGCCGAGCAGTACTTC
TRBJ2-5 | TRBV3-1/TRBV3-2 | - | - | CASSLSTGGRETQYF | TGTGCCAGCAGCCTATCAACGGGGGGCCGGGAGACCCAGTACTTC
TRBJ1-4 | TRBV6-2/TRBV6-3 | - | - | CASSTSREREKLFF | TGTGCCAGCAGTACGTCCAGGGAAAGGGAAAAACTGTTTTTT
TRBJ2-1 | TRBV3-1/TRBV3-2 | - | - | CASSQDTLASNEQFF | TGTGCCAGCAGCCAAGATACCCTAGCCTCCAATGAGCAGTTCTTC
TRBJ1-4 | TRBV18 | - | - | CASSPRTRQDNEKLFF | TGTGCCAGCTCACCTCGGACCCGACAGGATAATGAAAAACTGTTTTTT
TRBJ1-6 | TRBV5-4 | - | - | CASRRDGLNSPLHF | TGTGCCAGCAGGAGAGACGGACTTAATTCACCCCTCCACTTT
TRBJ2-3 | TRBV3-1/TRBV3-2 | - | - | CASSQGISGTDTQYF | TGTGCCAGCAGCCAAGGGATTAGCGGCACAGATACGCAGTATTTT
TRBJ1-2 | TRBV4-3 | - | TRBD1 | CASSQERGRDYGYTF | TGCGCCAGCAGCCAAGAAAGGGGGCGAGACTATGGCTACACCTTC
TRBJ1-6 | TRBV9 | - | - | CASSVDSLRNSPLHF | TGTGCCAGCAGCGTAGATTCCTTGCGGAATTCACCCCTCCACTTT
TRBJ1-5 | TRBV6-5 | - | TRBD1 | CASSSRDSNNQPQHF | TGTGCCAGCAGTTCCCGGGACAGCAACAATCAGCCCCAGCATTTT
TRBJ1-4 | TRBV6-6 | - | - | CASSSGSTGEKLFF | TGTGCCAGCAGTTCAGGCTCCACGGGGGAAAAACTGTTTTTT
TRBJ1-4 | TRBV7-2 | - | TRBD1 | CASSVQGGSNEKLFF | TGTGCCAGCAGCGTACAGGGGGGGAGTAATGAAAAACTGTTTTTT
TRBJ2-5 | TRBV5-1 | - | TRBD1 | CASSQGYQGARETQYF | TGCGCCAGCAGCCAAGGGTACCAGGGGGCGAGGGAGACCCAGTACTTC
TRBJ1-1 | TRBV2 | - | TRBD1 | CASSGPTGANTEAFF | TGTGCCAGCAGTGGACCCACAGGGGCTAACACTGAAGCTTTCTTT
TRBJ1-2 | TRBV19 | - | TRBD1 | CASSKGTGGYGYTF | TGTGCCAGTAGTAAGGGCACAGGGGGATATGGCTACACCTTC
TRBJ1-2 | TRBV19 | once | TRBD1 | CASSPGTGYGYTF | TGTGCCAGTAGTCCCGGGACAGGGTACGGCTACACCTTC
TRBJ1-3 | TRBV10-3 | - | TRBD1 | CATRGTGGENTIYF | TGTGCCACCCGGGGGACAGGGGGCGAAAACACCATATATTTT
TRBJ1-1 | TRBV18 | - | - | CASSPGAQRGNTEAFF | TGTGCCAGCTCACCGGGGGCCCAACGGGGGAACACTGAAGCTTTCTTT
TRBJ1-3 | TRBV3-1/TRBV3-2 | - | - | CASSQGGGKNTIYF | TGTGCCAGCAGCCAAGGAGGGGGTAAAAACACCATATATTTT
TRBJ1-5 | TRBV5-6 | once | TRBD1 | CASSLFDRGLSQPQHF | TGTGCCAGCAGCTTGTTCGACAGGGGGCTGAGTCAGCCCCAGCATTTT
TRBJ2-3 | TRBV5-6 | - | - | CASSLGVTSTDTQYF | TGTGCCAGCAGCTTAGGAGTAACTAGCACAGATACGCAGTATTTT
TRBJ2-3 | TRBV9 | - | - | CASSQTTLSTDTQYF | TGTGCCAGCAGCCAGACTACCCTAAGCACAGATACGCAGTATTTT
TRBJ2-7 | TRBV7-2 | - | TRBD2 | CASSSQRGIYEQYF | TGTGCCAGCAGCTCCCAGCGGGGGATCTACGAGCAGTACTTC